The present T cell receptor (beta chain) was sequenced within a study of T cell repertoires in cytomegalovirus infection. Across the study: Used in the study were CMV epitopes, some recently identified and HLA-C-restricted, others well-studied and HLA-B-restricted. A matching HLA type, together with CMV infection, was signaled by public TCR beta signatures. Study results and limitations: Across the ex vivo response, the dominant clonotypes were HLA-C-restricted CMV-specific TCR beta clonotypes.

One entry per CDR3 protein, called by TCRdb with MiXCR from the reads. The profile shows some 200,000 distinct CDR3 sequences, about 38% of them singletons. The CDR3 is 16 amino acids. Germline V gives CDR1 SEHNR, CDR2 FQNEAQ (reference sequence). After removal of 6 bases from V and 0 bases from J, the junction contained 7 bases not matched to a gene. As regards this clonotype: Antigen unknown.

This TCR was recovered from a human donor in good health (CMV status not recorded). Some clones in this sample may be carry-over from other donors' samples. The rearrangement links TRBV7-9 to TRBJ2-5; 10 bases align to TRBD2. Source: CD8+ T cells from cultured PBMCs, taken from culture after CMV antigen stimulation. CDR3 DNA sequence: TGTGCCAGCAGTTCGGCTAGCGGGAGATACCAAGAGACCCAGTACTTC. It specifies CASSSASGRYQETQYF.